This is a list of T cell receptor beta chains from one sample in a study of blood T cell repertoires in COVID-19. This table comes from immunoSEQ multiplex PCR, and its TCRdb copy is limited to in-frame clones, with some not included. The table lists a few hundred thousand clones, 70% to 90% of them singletons, with over 1% in the top ten. Sequenced material: peripheral blood. These receptors originate from a man in his forties with acute or convalescent COVID-19. Both conserved end residues are part of each CDR3. Fields, in order: J gene, D gene, V gene, clone size, CDR3 DNA, CDR3 protein. The D gene is left open where the match is weak. A clone size is listed for some rows: how often the clone was seen (once, few, many), or a class if it is expanded.

>TRBJ1-2|TRBD1|TRBV11-2|NA
TGTGCCAGCAGCTCATGGGACAGGAGGAACTATGGCTACACCTTC
CASSSWDRRNYGYTF
>TRBJ2-3|TRBD1|TRBV5-1|NA
TGCGCCAGCAGCGCTGGGGACAGGGCTAATACGCAGTATTTT
CASSAGDRANTQYF
>TRBJ2-3|NA|TRBV5-4|NA
TGTGCCAGCAGCTTTGGTCTACGTACGATCACAGATACGCAGTATTTT
CASSFGLRTITDTQYF
>TRBJ2-7|NA|TRBV19|NA
TGTGCCAGTAGTATAGACAGGGCTGGCTACGAGCAGTACTTC
CASSIDRAGYEQYF
>TRBJ1-1|TRBD1|TRBV5-1|NA
TGCGCCAGCAGCTTTGGGGACAGGAACACTGAAGCTTTCTTT
CASSFGDRNTEAFF
>TRBJ1-5|NA|TRBV10-3|NA
TGTGCCATCAGTGACGGACAGTTTACTCAGCCCCAGCATTTT
CAISDGQFTQPQHF
>TRBJ1-5|NA|TRBV28|few
TGTGCCAGTTTCAAGAAGCAATTGACCCGGGAGCCCCAGCATTTT
CASFKKQLTREPQHF
>TRBJ2-7|TRBD1|TRBV6-5|once
TGTGCCAGCAGCGGGACAGGGGGCGGTTACGAGCAGTACTTC
CASSGTGGGYEQYF
>TRBJ1-2|TRBD1|TRBV5-6|NA
TGTGCCAGCACCCAGACAGGGAACTATGGCTACACCTTC
CASTQTGNYGYTF
>TRBJ1-3|NA|TRBV9|NA
TGTGCCAGCAGCGCGGGAGTAGCTGGAAACACCATATATTTT
CASSAGVAGNTIYF